This T cell receptor (beta chain) was captured in a study of post-analysis software for immune sequencing data (dated by TCRdb to 2013 to 2016). About the study as a whole: The recorded disease courses included relapsing-remitting, secondary progressive and progressive-relapsing multiple sclerosis, and some patients had no subtype annotation. A subset of samples was prepared in parallel using single-end sample barcoding, then pooled and co-amplified after Illumina adapter ligation. Patient repertoires were compared against 11 previously published healthy control repertoires from donors aged about 6 to 28 years. Beyond this particular receptor, the publication reports: Multiple sclerosis patients had significantly lower normalized Chao1 diversity than controls, a result that suggests substantial peripheral T-cell clonal expansion. Direct clustering with F measure revealed strong co-clustering of samples prepared in the same batch, which led to a batch-effect correction. Patients showed significantly higher frequencies than controls for a handful of TRBV segments, among them TRBV5-6, TRBV5-1 and TRBV20-1. The control group was slightly older than the multiple sclerosis patient group.

TCR beta repertoires were profiled from peripheral blood of approximately 13 young patients with multiple sclerosis to demonstrate the VDJtools post-analysis software. The multiple sclerosis patients were children and adolescents between roughly 6 and 17 years of age. Taken from the germline V gene, the CDR1 and CDR2 loops are SGHRS and YFSETQ. V and J lose 4 bases and 0 bases, and a span of 13 bases separates them. The CDR3 runs 15 residues from the cysteine to the phenylalanine. Kept here is only the CDR3 DNA, which spans 45 bases and is read in frame from base 1. Regarding this clonotype: It has no known antigen specificity. Base qualities are missing; no much larger clone stands one base away.

Receptor libraries were prepared by PCR. This sample was sequenced with an Illumina HiSeq 2500. Unique molecular identifiers were incorporated into TCR beta cDNA libraries to reduce PCR and sequencing biases. Every 1 to 10 million input T cells yielded 500,000 or so cDNA molecules, meaning each molecule approximated one T cell. Patient libraries were prepared and sequenced with the same protocol used for the earlier healthy control dataset. Within a given batch, samples were prepared together, multiplexed and sequenced on the same HiSeq lane. The study's processing was this. MIGEC was used to process the raw barcoded reads, and molecular identifier groups with only a single read were discarded before consensus assembly and CDR3 extraction. Clonotype tables were post-analysed with VDJtools, and diversity was normalized by down-sampling all datasets to the smallest sample size. In repertoire overlap clustering, CDR3 amino acid sequences, but not nucleotide sequences, were matched to correct batch-related cross-sample contamination. TCRdb ran its own pipeline on the public reads, namely fastp trimming at Q25 and MiXCR clone calling, and kept in-frame beta chains. Merged by CDR3 protein, the rows form single entries marked with the most common genes and DNA. These V and J calls are TCRdb output, not the study's own analysis. Recorded for this sample are around 200,000 distinct CDR3 sequences; over 25% of them occurred a single time. The ten largest account for more than 3% of the sample.

The receptor was isolated from a girl under 18 with multiple sclerosis. The material sequenced was blood. This chain joins TRBV5-1 to TRBJ1-2; TRBD1 is a weak D gene call, 5 bases matching. The CDR3 protein is CASSGARGANYGYTF. The nucleotide sequence reads as follows: TGCGCCAGCAGCGGGGCGCGGGGGGCTAACTATGGCTACACCTTC.